Below, one T cell receptor beta chain is given with its context. Its antigen is undetermined. The data stem from a study of identical twins. Study observations and caveats: There was more out-of-frame TCR alpha sharing in monozygotic twins than models estimated. High-abundance cord blood beta clonotypes had fewer insertions; memory repertoires showed none.

Germline CDR1 is MNHEY and CDR2 is SVGEGT. Trimming removed 5 bases from V and 5 bases from J; junction bases left unmatched: 9. The CDR3 is 14 amino acids. TCRdb reprocessed the 5' RACE reads via MiXCR and lists one record per CDR3 protein. This sample has 400,000 or so distinct CDR3 sequences, with 7% to 9.5% found just once. The gene calls are TRBV6-2 or TRBV6-3 and TRBJ2-7; 7 bases line up with TRBD1. This TCR derives from a woman aged 50 to 65 in good health. The sample consisted of naive T cells sorted from blood. DNA for the CDR3: TGTGCCAGCAGTCCCTCGACAGGGTTCGACGAGCAGTACTTC. Translated, it gives CASSPSTGFDEQYF.